This T cell receptor (beta chain) is drawn from a study of tumor-infiltrating lymphocytes in localized non-small cell lung cancer listed by TCRdb under 2021. Concerning the study at large: The cohort included patients whose samples were collected after neoadjuvant chemotherapy, as well as both smokers and never-smokers and several histologies. Each patient provided resected tumor tissue plus uninvolved lung tissue from the same patient, with the uninvolved lung tissue described as non-adjacent to the tumor. Flow cytometry, multiplex immunofluorescence, RNA-seq, exome sequencing and proteomics were applied to the same patients as TCR sequencing, which was one of several integrated assays. The overall ICON cohort comprised around 150 surgical patients with localized non-small cell lung cancer whose tumors were resected. A total of 50 to 65 patients were included in the paired tumor versus uninvolved lung comparison of immunoSEQ T-cell fraction. The full study reports these points: Recurrence-free survival showed no association with tumor T-cell fraction measured by TCR sequencing (p = 0.61). Different pieces of the same tissue were used for different assays, so technical variation could not be separated from intratumor heterogeneity. No difference in TCR-derived T-cell fraction was observed between the flow cytometry-defined immunotypes IM1 (good prognosis) and IM2 (poor prognosis). Since assay coverage differed from patient to patient depending on how much tissue was available, TCR sequencing was done for only a subset of the cohort. Higher T cell infiltration in tumors than in uninvolved lung tissue was supported by TCRbeta sequencing, consistent with immunofluorescence CD3 counts.

The T-cell fraction in tumor and uninvolved lung tissue was provided by TCR sequencing with the immunoSEQ assay. In the paper's pipeline: For survival analysis, patients were divided into high (upper tertile) and low (lower two tertiles) T-cell fraction groups, which were compared by log-rank test. A signed-rank test was used to test paired tumor versus uninvolved lung differences in T-cell fraction. In TCRdb, the immuneACCESS table is reduced to in-frame sequences with V and J assigned. These tables do not hold every clone; where another copy was compared, an unresolved V gene accounts for under half, and the others remain unexplained. The V and J calls and clone size are taken from that table; D and trimming were inferred from the DNA. For this sample the table gives about 8,400 clones, of which 77% were detected only once. The ten top clones hold approximately 5.5% of the sample. A remark on this clone: It has no known antigen specificity. Qualities for individual bases were not recorded, and no much larger clone is one base off.

V loses 0 bases, J loses 7 bases, and the germline ends lie 7 bases apart. The germline V gene gives CDR1 as MNHEY and CDR2 as SVGAGI. Including the terminal cysteine and phenylalanine, the CDR3 comprises 13 residues. Only CDR3 DNA is held: 39 bases, read in frame from base 1. ICON enrollment began in early 2016, and the last patient was enrolled in the second half of 2018. A subcohort of under 90 patients provided fresh tumor and matched uninvolved tissue for in-depth immune analyses, with TCR sequencing among those analyses. TCR sequencing was performed on DNA isolated from bulk tissue, without cell sorting.

The V and J genes are TRBV6-5 and TRBJ1-5; the D gene cannot be named for sure. Source material: lung tumor tissue. The sequence was obtained from a human donor with non-small cell lung cancer. The DNA reads TGTGCCAGCAGTTACTCCCCTGGGCAGCCCCAGCATTTT. This translates into CASSYSPGQPQHF.